A selection of T cell receptor beta chains follows, all from one sample in a study of identifying expanded T cells in peripheral blood. The method was immunoSEQ multiplex PCR; TCRdb's version includes in-frame clones alone and lacks a portion of them. This table holds about 100,000 clones, approximately 83% found once. Sequencing was performed on blood. The receptors shown here come from a person aged 18 to 75 in good health. The CDR3 runs from the conserved cysteine through the conserved F or W. The D gene is left open where the match is weak. The size of a clone is reported for some rows only, either as once, few or many, or as a class for expanded clones.

cdr3_aa: CASVRGSLSGANVLTF; cdr3_nt: TGTGCCAGCGTTCGGGGTTCCCTCTCGGGGGCCAACGTCCTGACTTTC; clone_size: .; cdr3_length: 16; v_call: TRBV9; j_call: TRBJ2-6; d_call: .
cdr3_aa: CASSLVVLAGQETQYF; cdr3_nt: TGTGCCAGCAGCTTAGTTGTACTAGCGGGGCAAGAGACCCAGTACTTC; clone_size: .; cdr3_length: 16; v_call: TRBV11-2; j_call: TRBJ2-5; d_call: TRBD2
cdr3_aa: CASSLSEVEQFF; cdr3_nt: TGTGCCAGCAGTTTATCCGAGGTTGAGCAGTTCTTC; clone_size: .; cdr3_length: 12; v_call: TRBV6-6; j_call: TRBJ2-1; d_call: .
cdr3_aa: CASKTRGTYNSPLHF; cdr3_nt: TGTGCCAGTAAGACTCGGGGAACCTATAATTCACCCCTCCACTTT; clone_size: .; cdr3_length: 15; v_call: TRBV19; j_call: TRBJ1-6; d_call: .
cdr3_aa: CASAVDSSSGNTIYF; cdr3_nt: TGTGCCAGCGCAGTAGACAGCTCCTCTGGAAACACCATATATTTT; clone_size: once; cdr3_length: 15; v_call: TRBV7-9; j_call: TRBJ1-3; d_call: .
cdr3_aa: CACTSRLDTEAFF; cdr3_nt: TGTGCCTGCACCTCCCGGCTCGACACTGAAGCTTTCTTT; clone_size: few; cdr3_length: 13; v_call: TRBV30; j_call: TRBJ1-1; d_call: .
cdr3_aa: CASSLLQGGEKLFF; cdr3_nt: TGCGCCAGCAGCTTGTTGCAGGGCGGTGAAAAACTGTTTTTT; clone_size: .; cdr3_length: 14; v_call: TRBV5-1; j_call: TRBJ1-4; d_call: .
cdr3_aa: CASSSSAYTEAFF; cdr3_nt: TGTGCCAGCAGCTCCTCTGCGTACACTGAAGCTTTCTTT; clone_size: .; cdr3_length: 13; v_call: TRBV7-2; j_call: TRBJ1-1; d_call: .
cdr3_aa: CASSLHGSTDTQYF; cdr3_nt: TGTGCCAGCAGCCTACACGGGAGCACAGATACGCAGTATTTT; clone_size: .; cdr3_length: 14; v_call: TRBV11-3; j_call: TRBJ2-3; d_call: .
cdr3_aa: CASSLISGYRSPLHF; cdr3_nt: TGTGCCAGCAGCTTGATTTCCGGGTACCGGTCACCCCTCCACTTT; clone_size: .; cdr3_length: 15; v_call: TRBV5-5; j_call: TRBJ1-6; d_call: .
cdr3_aa: CASSLDLNTEAFF; cdr3_nt: TGTGCCAGTAGTCTGGACCTGAACACTGAAGCTTTCTTT; clone_size: .; cdr3_length: 13; v_call: TRBV19; j_call: TRBJ1-1; d_call: .
cdr3_aa: CASSWTSSTYEQYF; cdr3_nt: TGTGCCAGCAGTTGGACTTCTTCTACTTACGAGCAGTACTTC; clone_size: .; cdr3_length: 14; v_call: TRBV6-5; j_call: TRBJ2-7; d_call: .
cdr3_aa: CASQKLQGARQPQHF; cdr3_nt: TGTGCCAGTCAAAAATTGCAGGGGGCAAGGCAGCCCCAGCATTTT; clone_size: .; cdr3_length: 15; v_call: TRBV6-1; j_call: TRBJ1-5; d_call: TRBD1
cdr3_aa: CASSLRAYPYEQYF; cdr3_nt: TGTGCCAGCAGCTTAAGGGCCTATCCCTACGAGCAGTACTTC; clone_size: .; cdr3_length: 14; v_call: TRBV13; j_call: TRBJ2-7; d_call: .
cdr3_aa: CASSLRTGAYEQYF; cdr3_nt: TGTGCCAGTAGCCTCCGGACAGGGGCGTACGAGCAGTACTTC; clone_size: .; cdr3_length: 14; v_call: TRBV19; j_call: TRBJ2-7; d_call: TRBD1
cdr3_aa: CASSVDAVSGNTIYF; cdr3_nt: TGTGCCAGCAGCGTAGACGCGGTCTCTGGAAACACCATATATTTT; clone_size: .; cdr3_length: 15; v_call: TRBV9; j_call: TRBJ1-3; d_call: .
cdr3_aa: CASSPDVPDSYAFNEQFF; cdr3_nt: TGTGCCAGCTCACCCGACGTTCCGGACAGCTACGCCTTCAATGAGCAGTTCTTC; clone_size: .; cdr3_length: 18; v_call: TRBV18; j_call: TRBJ2-1; d_call: .
cdr3_aa: CASSQEGGVRPLHF; cdr3_nt: TGCGCCAGCAGCCAAGAAGGGGGCGTTAGACCCCTCCACTTT; clone_size: .; cdr3_length: 14; v_call: TRBV4-3; j_call: TRBJ1-6; d_call: TRBD1
cdr3_aa: CASSGRPDRAYGEQFF; cdr3_nt: TGTGCCAGCAGCGGCCGACCCGACAGGGCCTACGGTGAGCAGTTCTTC; clone_size: .; cdr3_length: 16; v_call: TRBV9; j_call: TRBJ2-1; d_call: TRBD1
cdr3_aa: CASSESRGHQGEEDQPQHF; cdr3_nt: TGCGCCAGCAGTGAGTCGAGGGGGCATCAGGGGGAAGAGGATCAGCCCCAGCATTTT; clone_size: .; cdr3_length: 19; v_call: TRBV10-1; j_call: TRBJ1-5; d_call: TRBD1
cdr3_aa: CASLVSKGQPQHF; cdr3_nt: TGTGCCAGCTTAGTCTCCAAGGGTCAGCCCCAGCATTTT; clone_size: many; cdr3_length: 13; v_call: TRBV2; j_call: TRBJ1-5; d_call: .
cdr3_aa: CASSQEAGRKAFF; cdr3_nt: TGCGCCAGCAGCCAAGAAGCCGGGAGGAAAGCTTTCTTT; clone_size: once; cdr3_length: 13; v_call: TRBV4-3; j_call: TRBJ1-1; d_call: .
cdr3_aa: CASSLGHPSTQYF; cdr3_nt: TGTGCCAGCAGCTTGGGACATCCCTCGACCCAGTACTTC; clone_size: .; cdr3_length: 13; v_call: TRBV7-7; j_call: TRBJ2-5; d_call: .
cdr3_aa: CASSFTGGVTEAFF; cdr3_nt: TGTGCCAGCAGTTTCACAGGGGGCGTCACTGAAGCTTTCTTT; clone_size: .; cdr3_length: 14; v_call: TRBV2; j_call: TRBJ1-1; d_call: TRBD1
cdr3_aa: CASSPFDSYEQYF; cdr3_nt: TGTGCCAGCAGCCCTTTTGATTCCTACGAGCAGTACTTC; clone_size: .; cdr3_length: 13; v_call: TRBV9; j_call: TRBJ2-7; d_call: .
cdr3_aa: CASSEAPGTGYEQYF; cdr3_nt: TGTGCCAGCAGTGAAGCTCCAGGGACAGGCTACGAGCAGTACTTC; clone_size: .; cdr3_length: 15; v_call: TRBV6-1; j_call: TRBJ2-7; d_call: TRBD1
cdr3_aa: CASTEGGNTEAFF; cdr3_nt: TGTGCCAGTACAGAAGGGGGGAACACTGAAGCTTTCTTT; clone_size: once; cdr3_length: 13; v_call: TRBV19; j_call: TRBJ1-1; d_call: .
cdr3_aa: CASSLGLRAGDTEAFF; cdr3_nt: TGTGCCAGCAGCTTAGGCCTTAGGGCAGGCGACACTGAAGCTTTCTTT; clone_size: .; cdr3_length: 16; v_call: TRBV11-2; j_call: TRBJ1-1; d_call: .
cdr3_aa: CASSVYGGGALDTQYF; cdr3_nt: TGTGCCAGCAGCGTTTATGGCGGGGGGGCGTTAGATACGCAGTATTTT; clone_size: .; cdr3_length: 16; v_call: TRBV9; j_call: TRBJ2-3; d_call: TRBD2